This TCR beta chain derives from a study of OX40 agonist ivuxolimab in advanced cancers. The CDR3 has 13 amino acids. Per germline, CDR1 MDHEN and CDR2 SYDVKM. The V end lost 6 bases, the J end lost 3 bases, and 9 bases lay between the germline ends. Generated by immunoSEQ multiplex PCR, the TCRdb table keeps only in-frame clones and is missing some. The sample carries about 52,000 clones, 85% to 95% recorded once. This sequence was found in an adult with an advanced solid tumor such as melanoma, head and neck, liver or kidney cancer. The J gene is TRBJ2-1, the V gene TRBV28; D not certain. Sequenced material: CD4+ or CD8+ T cells sorted from blood, taken in a trial of the OX40 agonist ivuxolimab. The CDR3 DNA sequence: TGTGCCAGCAGGGAGACTGGCTACAATGAGCAGTTCTTC. It codes for CASRETGYNEQFF.